This TCR beta chain derives from a study of vaccination effects on CD4 cells after COVID-19. Study-wide background: Samples gathered post-vaccine arrived a median of 72 days past the second dose. Whole-study results and caveats: Clones that were induced by infection or by vaccine showed marked contraction late after vaccination.

Following 10 days of culture, CD4+ T cells were isolated. Subjects were given two BNT162b2 or mRNA-1273 vaccine doses. Half-medium exchanges with IL-2 medium took place on days 3 and 7. In its sample, this clone was seen once. Its antigen is undetermined. Sequencing was performed with immunoSEQ multiplex PCR; in TCRdb, only in-frame clones are kept and a portion is missing. This sample has 60,000 to 80,000 clones, with just under 75% found just once. Between the trimmed V and J ends, which lost 4 bases and 3 bases, there was a span of 10 bases. This CDR3 has 14 amino acids. Germline CDR1 and CDR2: SGHTA and FQGNSA.

This sequence joins TRBV7-2 and TRBJ2-1; tentatively, D is TRBD1 (5 bases). The material was CD4+ T cells from PBMCs cultured without peptide, obtained after COVID-19 vaccination. The receptor was isolated from a human donor who received a COVID-19 vaccine. CDR3: CASSYPGIYNEQFF. In DNA, the CDR3 is TGTGCCAGCAGCTACCCAGGGATCTACAATGAGCAGTTCTTC.